These 15 T cell receptor beta chains share one sample of origin, sequenced in a study of cytomegalovirus exposure and HLA in healthy donors. Primers: 60 Vbeta forward and 13 Jbeta reverse. The method was immunoSEQ multiplex PCR; TCRdb's version includes in-frame clones alone and lacks a portion of them. The sample shows more than 200,000 clones, roughly four fifths of them seen only once. Sequenced sample: PBMCs. These receptors were obtained from a girl aged 10-17 years in good health and CMV-seronegative.

This rearrangement joins TRBV27 to TRBJ2-7; maybe TRBD2 (6 bases). The CDR3 is 14 residues long. Germline values: CDR1 MNHEY, CDR2 SMNVEV (reference sequence). The V and J ends lost 6 bases and 0 bases respectively, with 12 bases between them. CDR3 DNA: TGTGCCAGCAGGGGCGGGATCAGCTCCTACGAGCAGTACTTC. Amino acids: CASRGGISSYEQYF.

This chain connects TRBV28 to TRBJ2-1; 12 nucleotides match TRBD1. The CDR3 sequence is 14 residues long. The junction had 4 bases not matched to a gene; V was cut back by 7 bases and J by 6 bases. Per germline, CDR1 MDHEN and CDR2 SYDVKM. The CDR3 DNA reads as TGTGCCAGCATAGGGACAGGGGGCCTCAATGAGCAGTTCTTC. This translates into CASIGTGGLNEQFF.

V gene TRBV5-6 combines with J gene TRBJ2-1; TRBD1 matches 9 bases. This CDR3 contains 15 residues. Germline CDR1 SGHDT, CDR2 YYEEEE. Losses at the gene ends were 1 base for V and 8 bases for J; bases not matched to a gene: 7. The CDR3 sequence is CASSLSTGGFDEQFF. The CDR3 DNA follows: TGTGCCAGCAGCTTGAGTACAGGGGGCTTCGATGAGCAGTTCTTC.

The chain combines TRBV11-1 with TRBJ2-5; D remains ambiguous. This CDR3 comprises 12 residues. V lost 6 bases, J lost 9 bases, and 14 bases lay in between. Germline V gene data show CDR1 as SGHAT and CDR2 as FQDESV (reference sequence). The CDR3 protein is CASSAEESAQYF. The CDR3 coding sequence is TGTGCCAGCAGTGCGGAAGAATCGGCCCAGTACTTC.

DNA for the CDR3: TGTGCCACCAGCAGAGGCGGGCATAGTAATGAAAAACTGTTTTTT. Its translation is CATSRGGHSNEKLFF. J is TRBJ1-4 and V is TRBV15; D unresolved. Germline V gene data show CDR1 as LNHNV and CDR2 as YYDKDF (reference sequence). This CDR3 spans 15 amino acids. V dropped 1 base and J dropped 4 bases, with 10 bases sitting between them.

The gene calls are TRBV28 and TRBJ2-3, with 7 bases matching TRBD1. The CDR3 loop spans 13 amino acids. The V and J ends lost 10 bases and 2 bases, in that order; junction bases with no gene match: 6. Germline-derived CDR1 and CDR2 are MDHEN and SYDVKM. DNA for the CDR3: TGTGCCAACTTGGGACAGAACACAGATACGCAGTATTTT. It encodes CANLGQNTDTQYF.

This clone was detected only a few times. The chain is built from TRBV5-6 and TRBJ1-1, with TRBD1 as a possible D gene (5 bases). This CDR3 is 14 amino acids long. The germline gives CDR1 SGHDT, CDR2 YYEEEE. V lost 4 bases and J lost 0, with 10 bases in between. CDR3 nucleotides: TGTGCCAGCAGCGAAAGACAGATGAACACTGAAGCTTTCTTT. This codes for CASSERQMNTEAFF.

The V and J genes are TRBV18 and TRBJ1-1; D gene uncertain. CDR1 and CDR2 from the germline V gene are KGHSH and LQKENI. Trimming left V 3 bases short and J 5 bases short, with 10 bases between. This CDR3 spans 13 amino acids. The CDR3, as DNA: TGTGCCAGCTCACCGGAATCGGGGACTGAAGCTTTCTTT. It encodes CASSPESGTEAFF.

This chain uses TRBV6-5 with TRBJ2-5; 9 bases align to TRBD1. V lost 0 bases and J lost 5; bases outside the gene matches: 1. CDR3 length: 14 amino acids. Germline V gene sequence: CDR1 MNHEY, CDR2 SVGAGI. The CDR3 DNA is TGTGCCAGCAGTTACTCCGGGACAGGGGAGACCCAGTACTTC. Its protein product is CASSYSGTGETQYF.

The chain links TRBV18 to TRBJ1-2; weak D call: TRBD1 (5 bases). V was trimmed by 6 bases and J by 2 bases, leaving 34 bases between them. CDR3 length equals 21 residues. Per the germline V gene, CDR1 is KGHSH and CDR2 is LQKENI. The CDR3 reads CASSLERPGHTAWSGNYGYTF. The CDR3 bases are TGTGCCAGCTCCCTCGAACGACCCGGACACACCGCATGGAGCGGGAACTATGGCTACACCTTC.

V gene TRBV19 combines with J gene TRBJ2-7; a weak D match, TRBD1 (7 bases). The CDR3 is 15 residues long. Germline V gives CDR1 LNHDA, CDR2 SQIVND (reference sequence). V was shortened by 3 bases and J by 3 bases, with 15 bases between the two germline ends. The CDR3, as DNA: TGTGCCAGTAGTATCTGGGCAGGGGGAGGCTACGAGCAGTACTTC. Translated, it gives CASSIWAGGGYEQYF.

The chain links TRBV7-2 to TRBJ2-1, with TRBD1 identical over 10 bases. Trimming at V came to 5 bases and at J to 5 bases, leaving 9 bases not matched to a gene. The length of the CDR3 is 16 residues. Germline CDR1 SGHTA, CDR2 FQGNSA. The CDR3 loop is CASSTQGTGVNNEQFF. In nucleotides, the CDR3 is TGTGCCAGCAGCACCCAGGGGACAGGGGTCAACAATGAGCAGTTCTTC.

V and J are TRBV28 and TRBJ2-1; TRBD2 agrees at 8 bases. The CDR3 length is 15 residues. The germline V gene has CDR1 MDHEN and CDR2 SYDVKM. Trimming removed 6 bases from V and 0 bases from J; junction bases left unmatched: 4. The CDR3 DNA reads TGTGCCAGCAGATTGAGCGGGGGCTCCTACAATGAGCAGTTCTTC. Translation gives CASRLSGGSYNEQFF.

In this sample, this clone turned up a few times. The V gene is TRBV4-3, the J gene TRBJ2-7; perhaps TRBD2 as D (5 bases). The CDR3 totals 14 residues. The germline V gene encodes CDR1 LGHNA and CDR2 YSLEER. V was trimmed by 4 bases and J by 4 bases, leaving 14 bases between them. CDR3 in amino acids: CASSPTYEGYEQYF. In DNA form, the CDR3 reads TGCGCCAGCAGCCCCACTTATGAGGGATACGAGCAGTACTTC.

This chain links TRBV5-6 with TRBJ1-5; TRBD1 might be the D (5 bases). Trimming shortened V by 0 bases and J by 2 bases, and 12 bases separated the two germline ends. The length of the CDR3 is 16 residues. CDR1 is SGHDT, CDR2 YYEEEE, per germline. CDR3 DNA sequence: TGTGCCAGCAGCTTGGCCAAGGGGAAAGGCAATCAGCCCCAGCATTTT. This codes for CASSLAKGKGNQPQHF. Together with reference TRBV5-6 and TRBJ1-5, the CDR3 gives the full variable domain: DAGVTQSPTHLIKTRGQQVTLRCSPKSGHDTVSWYQQALGQGPQFIFQYYEEEERQRGNFPDRFSGHQFPNYSSELNVNALLLGDSALYLCASSLAKGKGNQPQHFGDGTRLSIL.